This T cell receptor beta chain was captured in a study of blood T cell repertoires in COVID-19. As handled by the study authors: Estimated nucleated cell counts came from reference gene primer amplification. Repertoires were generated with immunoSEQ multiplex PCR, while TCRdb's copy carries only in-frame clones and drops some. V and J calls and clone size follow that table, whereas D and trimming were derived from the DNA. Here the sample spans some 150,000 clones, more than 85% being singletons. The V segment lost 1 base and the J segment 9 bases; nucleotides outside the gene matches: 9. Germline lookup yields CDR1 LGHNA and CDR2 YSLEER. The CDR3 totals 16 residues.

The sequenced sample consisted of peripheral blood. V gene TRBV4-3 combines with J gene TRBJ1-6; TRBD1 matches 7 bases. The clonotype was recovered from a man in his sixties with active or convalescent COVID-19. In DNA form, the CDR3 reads TGCGCCAGCAGCCAAGGAGGGGGCCGGGGGAGTTCACCCCTCCACTTT. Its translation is CASSQGGGRGSSPLHF.